This is a list of T cell receptor beta chains from one sample in a study of control samples from healthy donors and cancer patients. Only in-frame clones appear in the TCRdb table, and some are missing; sequencing was by immunoSEQ multiplex PCR. The sample has around 58,000 clones; roughly 87% are singletons. Sample: blood. These receptors all come from a man aged 45-65 years in good health. The CDR3 runs from the conserved cysteine through the conserved F or W. D genes are given only for firm matches. The size of a clone is reported for some rows only, either as once, few or many, or as a class for expanded clones.

TGTGCCAGCAGTGGATTGGACGGGGTCTCCAATCAGCCCCAGCATTTT,CASSGLDGVSNQPQHF,once,TRBJ1-5,NA,TRBV2
TGTGCCATCAGTGAGCGGGGTTTGGAGAACACTGAAGCTTTCTTT,CAISERGLENTEAFF,NA,TRBJ1-1,NA,TRBV10-3
TGTGCCAGCAGTCTCATGGGTGGACCGTCTTCCTACGAGCAGTACTTC,CASSLMGGPSSYEQYF,NA,TRBJ2-7,NA,TRBV28
TGCGCCAGCAGCTTGGGTTTACGGGAGGTAGATACGCAGTATTTT,CASSLGLREVDTQYF,NA,TRBJ2-3,TRBD2,TRBV5-1
TGCGCCAGCAGCCAAGTCAGCGGGGGGCACAATGAGCAGTTCTTC,CASSQVSGGHNEQFF,NA,TRBJ2-1,TRBD2,TRBV4-3
TGCAGCGTTGCCGTCAGGCTTCAAGAGACCCAGTACTTC,CSVAVRLQETQYF,NA,TRBJ2-5,NA,TRBV29-1
TGCGCCAGCAGCCAAGATCTTAGGGCGGGAGTAGGAAATGAGCAGTTCTTC,CASSQDLRAGVGNEQFF,few,TRBJ2-1,TRBD2,TRBV4-1
TGTGCCAGCAGTTACGGGGGCAGGGGACTTAATGAAAAACTGTTTTTT,CASSYGGRGLNEKLFF,NA,TRBJ1-4,NA,TRBV6-5
TGTGCCAGCAGCCGTCAAGAGACCCAGTACTTC,CASSRQETQYF,NA,TRBJ2-5,NA,TRBV5-6
TGTGCCAGCACTGGTAACTACGAGCAGTACTTC,CASTGNYEQYF,NA,TRBJ2-7,NA,TRBV25-1